The clone carrying this T cell receptor (beta chain) was seen a few times. This sample was taken from a study of T cells after yellow fever vaccination. TCRdb reanalysed the 5' RACE reads using MiXCR and keeps one entry per CDR3 protein. Among 550,000 or so distinct CDR3 sequences, roughly 21% were seen once, and the ten largest hold around 15%. V was clipped by 4 bases and J by 3 bases; unmatched bases: 3. Germline lookup yields CDR1 KGHDR and CDR2 SFDVKD. This CDR3 has 15 residues. The gene calls are TRBV24-1 and TRBJ2-5, with TRBD2 matching 11 bases. The origin of this receptor is a man aged 25-45 years who received the YFV17D yellow fever vaccine. Specimen: PBMCs, collected 15 days after the yellow fever booster vaccination. CDR3 sequence (DNA): TGTGCCACCAGTGAACCGACTAGCGGGGAAGAGACCCAGTACTTC. It translates to CATSEPTSGEETQYF.